The source of this T cell receptor (beta chain) is a study of CD8+CD57+ T cells in acquired aplastic anemia. Profiling of TCR beta VDJ combinations and CDR3 sequences used genomic DNA as template. One entry per CDR3 protein results from TCRdb running MiXCR on the reads. The profile covers 150,000 to 200,000 distinct CDR3 sequences, with about 47% appearing a single time and around 2.9% taken by the ten largest. V lost 4 bases, J lost 4 bases, and 19 bases lay in between. The CDR3 loop spans 16 amino acids. Germline loops: CDR1 WNHNN, CDR2 SYGVQD (reference sequence). This sequence originates from a human donor in good health. The rearrangement joins TRBV10-1 to TRBJ1-1, with a tentative D call TRBD1 (6 bases). Sequenced sample: sorted CD4+, CD8+, or CD8+CD57+ T cells (not recorded which) from PBMCs. Here the CDR3 reads CASSANTGKTGTEAFF. The CDR3 bases are TGCGCCAGCAGTGCAAATACGGGCAAGACAGGCACTGAAGCTTTCTTT.